Listed below are T cell receptor beta chains from one sample, sequenced in a study of vaccination effects on CD4 cells after COVID-19. These receptors are not linked to any known antigen. Data came from immunoSEQ multiplex PCR; TCRdb stores just in-frame clones and leaves some out. The top ten hold roughly a sixth of the sample, which has 29,000 or so clones, about 73% seen once. This material consisted of CD4+ T cells from PBMCs cultured with HCoV-OC43 spike peptides, taken after COVID-19 vaccination. The receptors come from a human donor who received a COVID-19 vaccine. Each CDR3 is given with its conserved first and last residue. Fields, in order: clone size, J gene, V gene, D gene, CDR3 protein, CDR3 DNA. The D gene is left open where the match is weak. Some rows have no size entry. The others give once, few or many, or a class for an expanded clone.

>.|TRBJ1-3|TRBV5-6|.
CASSSPTASGNTIYF
TGTGCCAGCAGCTCACCGACAGCATCTGGAAACACCATATATTTT
>.|TRBJ2-6|TRBV11-2|.
CASSLGELAGNSGANVLTF
TGTGCCAGCAGCTTAGGCGAGCTGGCAGGGAACTCTGGGGCCAACGTCCTGACTTTC
>once|TRBJ1-5|TRBV3-1/TRBV3-2|.
CASSQDIGTSQHF
TGTGCCAGCAGCCAAGATATAGGGACCAGCCAGCATTTT
>.|TRBJ1-3|TRBV19|.
CASISNREIGNTIYF
TGTGCCAGTATTTCCAACAGGGAGATTGGAAACACCATATATTTT
>few|TRBJ1-1|TRBV29-1|.
CRAGQQNTEAFF
TGCAGAGCGGGACAACAGAACACTGAAGCTTTCTTT
>.|TRBJ2-5|TRBV5-4|.
CASSLVGGRRETQYF
TGTGCCAGCAGCTTGGTGGGCGGTCGTCGGGAGACCCAGTACTTC
>.|TRBJ2-2|TRBV11-2|.
CASSPGQSTGELFF
TGTGCCAGCAGCCCTGGACAGTCAACCGGGGAGCTGTTTTTT
>few|TRBJ1-3|TRBV19|.
CASTPPGGGSGNTIYF
TGTGCCAGTACCCCCCCGGGCGGGGGCAGTGGAAACACCATATATTTT
>.|TRBJ2-7|TRBV10-3|.
CAISPGGAYEQYF
TGTGCCATCAGCCCAGGGGGGGCCTACGAGCAGTACTTC
>.|TRBJ2-5|TRBV14|TRBD1
CASSPYRRGRGETQYF
TGTGCCAGCAGCCCTTACCGCAGGGGGCGCGGGGAGACCCAGTACTTC
>.|TRBJ1-4|TRBV30|.
CAWSAQEKFEKLFF
TGTGCCTGGAGTGCACAGGAGAAATTCGAAAAACTGTTTTTT
>once|TRBJ2-7|TRBV15|.
CATSREKGDYEQYF
TGTGCCACCAGCAGAGAGAAAGGAGACTACGAGCAGTACTTC
>.|TRBJ2-7|TRBV6-2/TRBV6-3|TRBD1
CASSSRPGTGGYEQYF
TGTGCCAGCAGTTCGAGACCCGGGACAGGGGGGTACGAGCAGTACTTC
>.|TRBJ2-1|TRBV2|TRBD2
CASSLGLAGVEQFF
TGTGCCAGCAGTCTCGGACTAGCGGGAGTGGAGCAGTTCTTC
>.|TRBJ2-5|TRBV24-1|.
CATSGGRQETQYF
TGTGCCACCAGTGGGGGACGGCAAGAGACCCAGTACTTC
>.|TRBJ1-6|TRBV6-1|.
CASSESGLRASQSPLHF
TGTGCCAGCAGTGAAAGTGGATTGAGGGCGAGCCAGTCACCCCTCCACTTT
>once|TRBJ2-2|TRBV27|TRBD1
CASIPSGSRGIRTGELFF
TGTGCCAGCATCCCCTCCGGATCCAGGGGGATAAGGACCGGGGAGCTGTTTTTT
>.|TRBJ1-2|TRBV18|.
CASSQDGDYNYGYTF
TGTGCCAGCTCCCAGGACGGCGACTACAACTATGGCTACACCTTC
>few|TRBJ2-5|TRBV25-1|TRBD1
CASSGNRGRYIGETQYF
TGTGCCAGCAGCGGGAACAGGGGCCGCTACATAGGGGAGACCCAGTACTTC
>.|TRBJ2-5|TRBV10-3|TRBD2
CAISDRVAGVQETQYF
TGTGCCATCAGTGATCGGGTTGCGGGAGTCCAAGAGACCCAGTACTTC
>.|TRBJ2-7|TRBV4-1|TRBD2
CASSQPSLAAYSYEQYF
TGCGCCAGCAGCCAACCTTCTCTAGCGGCCTATAGCTACGAGCAGTACTTC
>once|TRBJ2-7|TRBV6-2/TRBV6-3|TRBD2
CASSYRASGTYAYEQYF
TGTGCCAGCAGTTATCGTGCTAGCGGGACATACGCCTACGAGCAGTACTTC
>.|TRBJ1-6|TRBV27|TRBD1
CASRQDRVSSYNSPLHF
TGTGCCAGCAGACAAGACAGGGTTAGCTCCTATAATTCACCCCTCCACTTT
>.|TRBJ2-1|TRBV19|TRBD1
CASSTPGQGFNEQFF
TGTGCCAGTAGTACCCCGGGACAGGGGTTCAATGAGCAGTTCTTC
>.|TRBJ1-2|TRBV4-1|TRBD1
CASSPGTGGGYTF
TGCGCCAGCAGCCCAGGGACAGGCGGTGGCTACACCTTC
>.|TRBJ1-3|TRBV7-6|TRBD1
CASSSSAGGGNTIYF
TGTGCCAGCAGCTCATCGGCAGGGGGCGGAAACACCATATATTTT
>.|TRBJ1-1|TRBV7-8|.
CASSFQSRNTEAFF
TGTGCCAGCAGCTTTCAGTCGAGGAACACTGAAGCTTTCTTT
>.|TRBJ2-7|TRBV10-2|.
CASRGAGGFYEQYF
TGCGCCAGCCGAGGGGCAGGGGGGTTCTACGAGCAGTACTTC
>.|TRBJ1-3|TRBV11-2|TRBD1
CASILGAGQGAFGNTIYF
TGTGCCAGCATCCTAGGCGCGGGACAGGGGGCGTTCGGAAACACCATATATTTT
>.|TRBJ1-1|TRBV11-1|.
CASSARRGWGTEAFF
TGTGCCAGCAGCGCAAGGCGGGGATGGGGCACTGAAGCTTTCTTT
>.|TRBJ2-5|TRBV6-6|.
CASSYPRTEETQYF
TGTGCCAGCAGCTACCCGAGGACGGAAGAGACCCAGTACTTC
>.|TRBJ2-7|TRBV6-5|.
CASSRLGGQFEQYF
TGTGCCAGCAGCCGATTGGGGGGGCAGTTCGAGCAGTACTTC
>.|TRBJ2-7|TRBV5-8|.
CASSLPDSYEQYF
TGTGCCAGCAGCTTGCCGGACTCCTACGAGCAGTACTTC
>.|TRBJ1-4|TRBV7-9|.
CASSLALGVEEKLFF
TGTGCCAGCAGCTTAGCGTTGGGGGTTGAGGAAAAACTGTTTTTT
>.|TRBJ1-6|TRBV5-4|.
CASSLDPASSYNSPLHF
TGTGCCAGCAGCTTGGATCCCGCCAGCTCCTATAATTCACCCCTCCACTTT
>.|TRBJ2-5|TRBV9|TRBD1
CASSVGTVQETQYF
TGTGCCAGCAGCGTTGGGACAGTCCAAGAGACCCAGTACTTC
>once|TRBJ1-4|TRBV5-1|.
CASSLSGDAATNEKLFF
TGCGCCAGCAGCTTGTCAGGGGATGCCGCAACTAATGAAAAACTGTTTTTT
>.|TRBJ2-5|TRBV4-2|.
CASSQERASETQYF
TGTGCCAGCAGCCAAGAGAGGGCTAGCGAGACCCAGTACTTC
>.|TRBJ1-1|TRBV6-5|.
CASSYRLGRAEAFF
TGTGCCAGCAGTTACAGGTTGGGTAGGGCTGAAGCTTTCTTT
>.|TRBJ2-7|TRBV6-5|.
CASSYSAGPYEQYF
TGTGCCAGCAGTTACTCGGCAGGCCCCTACGAGCAGTACTTC
>.|TRBJ2-5|TRBV30|.
CAWARGHQETQYF
TGTGCCTGGGCGCGGGGGCACCAAGAGACCCAGTACTTC
>.|TRBJ2-7|TRBV6-5|TRBD1
CASSTGGGYEQYF
TGTGCCAGCAGTACAGGGGGCGGGTACGAGCAGTACTTC
>few|TRBJ2-2|TRBV5-4|.
CASSGHSGFGTGELFF
TGTGCCAGCAGCGGTCACTCAGGGTTTGGCACCGGGGAGCTGTTTTTT
>.|TRBJ2-3|TRBV4-1|.
CASSQGASTDTQYF
TGCGCCAGCAGCCAAGGAGCTAGCACAGATACGCAGTATTTT
>.|TRBJ2-7|TRBV4-1|.
CASSQVGQGFHEQYF
TGCGCCAGCAGCCAAGTAGGGCAGGGTTTCCACGAGCAGTACTTC
>few|TRBJ2-3|TRBV29-1|.
CSVEERYAGSTDTQYF
TGCAGCGTTGAAGAGAGGTATGCGGGGTCCACAGATACGCAGTATTTT
>.|TRBJ2-1|TRBV29-1|.
CSVEVYSLRPPTYNEQFF
TGCAGCGTTGAGGTCTACTCTCTTAGGCCTCCTACCTACAATGAGCAGTTCTTC